A single sample is the source of the 5 T cell receptor beta chains below, sequenced in a study of blood T cells in healthy people across ages. Combining a sample-barcoded 5' primer with a J-beta primer mix, a second PCR ran for 7 to 11 cycles. MiXCR was run by TCRdb on the 5' RACE reads, yielding one entry per CDR3 protein. The sample includes 920,000 or so distinct CDR3 sequences, roughly 45% of them seen just once. Specimen: blood. These receptor sequences come from a woman aged 55-70 years in good health.

The chain is built from TRBV30 and TRBJ1-5; D is perhaps TRBD1 (6 bases). Trimming cost V 4 bases and J 1 base, with 20 bases left between them. CDR1 GTSNPN and CDR2 SVGIG come from the germline V gene (reference sequence). This CDR3 spans 17 amino acids. CDR3 region: CAWTGGGADLSNQPQHF. CDR3 bases: TGTGCCTGGACTGGAGGGGGGGCAGACCTCAGCAATCAGCCCCAGCATTTT.

V usage is TRBV5-1 and J usage is TRBJ2-1; D might be TRBD2 (5 bases). The V end was cut by 0 bases, the J end by 3 bases, with 10 bases between. This CDR3 is built from 15 residues. From germline, CDR1 is SGHRS and CDR2 YFSETQ. The CDR3 sequence is CASSLARGGYNEQFF. In nucleotides, the CDR3 is TGCGCCAGCAGCTTGGCCCGGGGTGGCTACAATGAGCAGTTCTTC.

Only a few counts were recorded for this clonotype. The chain uses TRBV18 and TRBJ1-4; unclear D gene. CDR3 length: 15 residues. V was clipped by 4 bases and J by 2 bases, with 11 bases between them. Germline V gene sequence: CDR1 KGHSH, CDR2 LQKENI. The CDR3 loop reads CASSQDTGTNEKLFF. CDR3 nucleotides: TGTGCCAGCTCACAGGATACTGGGACTAATGAAAAACTGTTTTTT.

This clonotype appeared a few times. The rearrangement joins TRBV6-1 to TRBJ2-7, with 11 bases fitting TRBD1. Germline loops: CDR1 MNHNS, CDR2 SASEGT. The J segment lost 4 bases and the V segment lost 6 bases, leaving 11 bases of the junction unmatched. CDR3 size: 16 residues. CDR3 in DNA: TGTGCCAGCAGAGTAGGACAGGGGGCGGTTGGGTACGAGCAGTACTTC. The encoded protein is CASRVGQGAVGYEQYF.

V gene TRBV27 combines with J gene TRBJ2-7; TRBD2 agrees at 9 bases. From germline, CDR1 is MNHEY and CDR2 SMNVEV (reference sequence). Germline trimming cut 6 bases from V and 7 bases from J; bases unmatched to any gene: 22. The CDR3 extends over 18 amino acids. This CDR3 reads CASSDHGKGREGVNEQYF. The CDR3 DNA is TGTGCCAGCAGCGACCACGGAAAGGGGCGGGAGGGCGTAAATGAGCAGTACTTC.